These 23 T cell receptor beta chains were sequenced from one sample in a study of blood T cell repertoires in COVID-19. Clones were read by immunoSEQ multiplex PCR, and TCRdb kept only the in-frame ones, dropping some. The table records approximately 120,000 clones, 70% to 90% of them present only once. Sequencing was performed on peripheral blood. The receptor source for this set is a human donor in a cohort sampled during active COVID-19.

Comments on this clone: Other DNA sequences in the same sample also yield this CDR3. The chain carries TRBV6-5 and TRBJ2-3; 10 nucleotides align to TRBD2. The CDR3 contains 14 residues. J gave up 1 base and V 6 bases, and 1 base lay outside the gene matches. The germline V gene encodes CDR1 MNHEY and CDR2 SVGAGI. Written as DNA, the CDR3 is TGTGCCAGCAGAACTAGCGGGGGCACAGATACGCAGTATTTT. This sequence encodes CASRTSGGTDTQYF.

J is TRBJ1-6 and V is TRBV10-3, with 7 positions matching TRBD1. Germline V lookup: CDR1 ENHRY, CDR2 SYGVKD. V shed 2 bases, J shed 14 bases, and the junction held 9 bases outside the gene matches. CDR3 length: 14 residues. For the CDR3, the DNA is TGTGCCATCAGTGAGGGGCAGGCCAGGGGGGCCCTCCACTTT. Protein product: CAISEGQARGALHF.

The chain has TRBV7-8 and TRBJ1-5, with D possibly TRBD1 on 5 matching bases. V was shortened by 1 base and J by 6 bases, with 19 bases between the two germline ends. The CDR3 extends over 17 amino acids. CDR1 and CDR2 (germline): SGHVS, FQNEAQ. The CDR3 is CASSLGSGDRQGQPQHF. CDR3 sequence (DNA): TGTGCCAGCAGCTTAGGATCTGGGGATCGCCAGGGTCAGCCCCAGCATTTT.

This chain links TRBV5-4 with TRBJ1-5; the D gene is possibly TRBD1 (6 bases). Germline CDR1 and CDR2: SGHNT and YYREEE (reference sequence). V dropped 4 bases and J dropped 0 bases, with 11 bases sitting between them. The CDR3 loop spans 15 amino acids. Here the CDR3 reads CASSTGTNSNQPQHF. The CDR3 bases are TGTGCCAGCAGCACTGGGACAAATAGCAATCAGCCCCAGCATTTT.

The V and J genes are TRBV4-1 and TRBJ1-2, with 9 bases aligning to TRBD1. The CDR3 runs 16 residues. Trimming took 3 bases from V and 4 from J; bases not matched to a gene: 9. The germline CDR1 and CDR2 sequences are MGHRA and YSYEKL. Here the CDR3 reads CASSQLPGQGRYGYTF. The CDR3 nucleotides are TGCGCCAGCAGCCAGCTACCGGGACAGGGTCGCTATGGCTACACCTTC.

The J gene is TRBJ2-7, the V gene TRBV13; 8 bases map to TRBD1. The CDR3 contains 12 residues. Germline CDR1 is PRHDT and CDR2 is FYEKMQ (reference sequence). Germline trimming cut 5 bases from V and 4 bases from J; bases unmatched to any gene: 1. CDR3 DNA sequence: TGTGCCAGCAGCACAGGGGGATACGAGCAGTACTTC. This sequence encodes CASSTGGYEQYF. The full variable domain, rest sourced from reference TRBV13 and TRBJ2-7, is AAGVIQSPRHLIKEKRETATLKCYPIPRHDTVYWYQQGPGQDPQFLISFYEKMQSDKGSIPDRFSAQQFSDYHSELNMSSLELGDSALYFCASSTGGYEQYFGPGTRLTVT.

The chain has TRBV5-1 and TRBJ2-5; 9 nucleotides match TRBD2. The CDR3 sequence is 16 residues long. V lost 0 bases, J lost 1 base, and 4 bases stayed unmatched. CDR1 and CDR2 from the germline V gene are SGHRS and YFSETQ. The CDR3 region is CASSLGLAGVQETQYF. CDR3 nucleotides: TGCGCCAGCAGCTTGGGATTAGCGGGGGTCCAAGAGACCCAGTACTTC.

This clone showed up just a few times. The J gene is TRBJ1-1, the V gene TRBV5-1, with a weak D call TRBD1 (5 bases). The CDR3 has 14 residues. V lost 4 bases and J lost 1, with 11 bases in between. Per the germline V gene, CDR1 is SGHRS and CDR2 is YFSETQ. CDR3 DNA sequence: TGCGCCAGCAGCCCGTTCGGACAGAACACTGAAGCTTTCTTT. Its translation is CASSPFGQNTEAFF. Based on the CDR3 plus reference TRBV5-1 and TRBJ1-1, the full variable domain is KAGVTQTPRYLIKTRGQQVTLSCSPISGHRSVSWYQQTPGQGLQFLFEYFSETQRNKGNFPGRFSGRQFSNSRSEMNVSTLELGDSALYLCASSPFGQNTEAFFGQGTRLTVV.

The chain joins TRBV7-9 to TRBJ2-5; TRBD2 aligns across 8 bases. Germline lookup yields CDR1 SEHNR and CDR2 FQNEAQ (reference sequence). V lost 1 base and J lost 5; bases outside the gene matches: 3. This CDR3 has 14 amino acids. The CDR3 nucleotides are TGTGCCAGCAGCTTAGGCCTAGCGGGCGAGACCCAGTACTTC. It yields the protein CASSLGLAGETQYF.

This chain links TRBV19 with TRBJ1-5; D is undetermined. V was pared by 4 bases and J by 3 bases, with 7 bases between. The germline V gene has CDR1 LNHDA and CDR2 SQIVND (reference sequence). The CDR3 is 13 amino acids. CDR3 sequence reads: CASSTVVNQPQHF. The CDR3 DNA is TGTGCCAGTAGTACCGTTGTCAATCAGCCCCAGCATTTT.

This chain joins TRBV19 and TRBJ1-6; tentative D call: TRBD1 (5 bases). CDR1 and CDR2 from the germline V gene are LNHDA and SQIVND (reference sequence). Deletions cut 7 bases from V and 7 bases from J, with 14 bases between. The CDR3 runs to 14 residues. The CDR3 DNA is TGTGCCAGTATGGGGGGACTAGGGAATTCACCCCTCCACTTT. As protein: CASMGGLGNSPLHF.

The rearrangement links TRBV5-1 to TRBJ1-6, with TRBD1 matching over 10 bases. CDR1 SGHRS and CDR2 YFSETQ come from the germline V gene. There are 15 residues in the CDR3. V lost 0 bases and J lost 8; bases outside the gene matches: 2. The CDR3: CASSLAGQGYSPLHF. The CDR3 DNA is TGCGCCAGCAGCTTGGCGGGACAGGGGTATTCACCCCTCCACTTT.

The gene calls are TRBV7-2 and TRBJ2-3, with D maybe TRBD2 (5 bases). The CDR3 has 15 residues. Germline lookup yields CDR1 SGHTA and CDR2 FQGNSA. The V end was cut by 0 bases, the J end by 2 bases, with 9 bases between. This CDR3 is CASSLAKRYTDTQYF. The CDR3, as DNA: TGTGCCAGCAGCTTAGCAAAGCGGTACACAGATACGCAGTATTTT.

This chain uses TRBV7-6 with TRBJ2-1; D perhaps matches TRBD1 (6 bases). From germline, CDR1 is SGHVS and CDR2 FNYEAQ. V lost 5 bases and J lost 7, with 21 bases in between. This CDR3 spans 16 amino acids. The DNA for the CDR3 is TGTGCCAGCAGCCGCCTCAGGGGACAAGTGTGGAATGAGCAGTTCTTC. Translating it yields CASSRLRGQVWNEQFF.

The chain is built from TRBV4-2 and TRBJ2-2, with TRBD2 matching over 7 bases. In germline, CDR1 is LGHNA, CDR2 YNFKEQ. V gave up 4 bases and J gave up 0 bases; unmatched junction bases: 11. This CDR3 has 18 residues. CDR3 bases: TGTGCCAGCAGCCCCCCCGGAAGAGCGGGGACGAACACCGGGGAGCTGTTTTTT. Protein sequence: CASSPPGRAGTNTGELFF.

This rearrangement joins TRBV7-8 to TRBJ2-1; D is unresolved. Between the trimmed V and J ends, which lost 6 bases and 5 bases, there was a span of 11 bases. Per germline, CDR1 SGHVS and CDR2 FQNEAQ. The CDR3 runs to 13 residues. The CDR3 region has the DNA TGTGCCAGCAGTCGTAGCCGGGACAATGAGCAGTTCTTC. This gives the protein CASSRSRDNEQFF. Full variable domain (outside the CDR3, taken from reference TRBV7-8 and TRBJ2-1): GAGVSQSPRYKVAKRGQDVALRCDPISGHVSLFWYQQALGQGPEFLTYFQNEAQLDKSGLPSDRFFAERPEGSVSTLKIQRTQQEDSAVYLCASSRSRDNEQFFGPGTRLTVL.

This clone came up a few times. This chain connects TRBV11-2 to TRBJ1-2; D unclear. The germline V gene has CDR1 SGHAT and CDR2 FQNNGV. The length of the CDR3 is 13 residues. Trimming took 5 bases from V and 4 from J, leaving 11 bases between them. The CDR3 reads CASSTAAGYGYTF. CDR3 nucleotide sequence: TGTGCCAGCAGCACAGCGGCTGGCTATGGCTACACCTTC.

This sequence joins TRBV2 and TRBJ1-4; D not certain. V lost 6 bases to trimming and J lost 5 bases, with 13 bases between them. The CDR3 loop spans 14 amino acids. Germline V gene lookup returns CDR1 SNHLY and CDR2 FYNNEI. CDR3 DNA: TGTGCCAGCAGGAGCCCGGGTGCAAATGAAAAACTGTTTTTT. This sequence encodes CASRSPGANEKLFF.

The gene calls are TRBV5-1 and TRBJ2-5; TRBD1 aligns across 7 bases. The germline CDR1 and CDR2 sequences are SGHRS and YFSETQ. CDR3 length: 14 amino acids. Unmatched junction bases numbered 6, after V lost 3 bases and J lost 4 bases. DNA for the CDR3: TGCGCCAGCAGCTCCGACAGGGACGGAGAGACCCAGTACTTC. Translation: CASSSDRDGETQYF. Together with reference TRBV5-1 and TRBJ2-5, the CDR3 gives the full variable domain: KAGVTQTPRYLIKTRGQQVTLSCSPISGHRSVSWYQQTPGQGLQFLFEYFSETQRNKGNFPGRFSGRQFSNSRSEMNVSTLELGDSALYLCASSSDRDGETQYFGPGTRLLVL.

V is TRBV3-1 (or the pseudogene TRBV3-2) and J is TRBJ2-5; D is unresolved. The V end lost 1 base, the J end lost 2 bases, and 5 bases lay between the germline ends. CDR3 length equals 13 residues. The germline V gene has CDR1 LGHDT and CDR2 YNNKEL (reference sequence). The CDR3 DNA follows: TGTGCCAGCAGCCAAGCGCGGCAAGAGACCCAGTACTTC. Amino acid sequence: CASSQARQETQYF.

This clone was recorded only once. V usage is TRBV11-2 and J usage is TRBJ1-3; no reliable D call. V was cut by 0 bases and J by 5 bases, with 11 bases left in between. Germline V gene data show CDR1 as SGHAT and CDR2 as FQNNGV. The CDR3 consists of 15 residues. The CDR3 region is CASSLDPGRRNTIYF. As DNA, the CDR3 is TGTGCCAGCAGCTTAGATCCGGGTAGGCGAAACACCATATATTTT.

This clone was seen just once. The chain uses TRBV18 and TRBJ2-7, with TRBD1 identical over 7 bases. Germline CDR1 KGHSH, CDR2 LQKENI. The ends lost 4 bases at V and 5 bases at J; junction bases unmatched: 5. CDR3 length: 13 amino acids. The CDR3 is CASSLGQEDEQYF. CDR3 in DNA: TGTGCCAGCTCACTCGGACAGGAGGACGAGCAGTACTTC.

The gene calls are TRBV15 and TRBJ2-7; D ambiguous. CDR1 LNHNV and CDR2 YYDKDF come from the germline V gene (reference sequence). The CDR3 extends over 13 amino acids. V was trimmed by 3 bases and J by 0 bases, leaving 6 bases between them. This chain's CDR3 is CATSRGDSYEQYF. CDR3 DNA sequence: TGTGCCACCAGCAGGGGCGACTCCTACGAGCAGTACTTC.